The rows below give T cell receptor beta chains drawn from one sample of a study of patients and donors after allogeneic stem cell transplantation. MiXCR was run by TCRdb on the RT-PCR reads, yielding one entry per CDR3 protein. The profile shows a few thousand distinct CDR3 sequences, roughly 4.3% of them singletons. The specimen was blood, either unsorted or a sorted T cell fraction (not recorded which). These receptors all stem from a human donor who was either an allogeneic HSCT recipient or a stem cell or donor lymphocyte infusion donor (not recorded which). It is not recorded whose cells these are; they may come from a transplant donor. Both conserved end residues are part of each CDR3. Fields, in order: D gene, clone size, V gene, J gene, CDR3 protein, CDR3 DNA. A D gene is named only where the DNA matches it firmly. Clone size is given as once, few, many or a size class.

NA	many	TRBV4-2	TRBJ2-3	CASSQGPGDTQYF	TGTGCCAGCAGCCAAGGACCCGGAGATACGCAGTATTTT
NA	many	TRBV3-1	TRBJ2-7	CASSQAESEQYF	TGTGCCAGCAGCCAAGCTGAATCCGAGCAGTACTTC
TRBD2	many	TRBV20-1	TRBJ2-3	CSASPNSGRTDTQYF	TGCAGTGCTTCCCCTAATAGCGGGAGGACAGATACGCAGTATTTT
TRBD2	medium-sized	TRBV19	TRBJ2-1	CASDVAGANSNEQFF	TGTGCCAGCGATGTTGCGGGAGCGAATTCGAATGAGCAGTTCTTC
NA	many	TRBV7-2	TRBJ2-1	CASSPSPVFSSYNEQFF	TGTGCCAGCAGCCCGAGCCCGGTTTTTAGCTCCTACAATGAGCAGTTCTTC
TRBD1	many	TRBV5-4	TRBJ2-7	CASSFSGTGAYEQYF	TGTGCCAGCAGCTTCTCCGGGACAGGGGCCTACGAGCAGTACTTC
NA	few	TRBV6-6	TRBJ2-5	CASRSLGETQYF	TGTGCCAGCAGGTCCTTGGGGGAGACCCAGTACTTC
NA	large	TRBV20-1	TRBJ1-6	CSARGGQLSYNSPLHF	TGCAGTGCTAGAGGAGGACAGCTCTCCTATAATTCACCCCTCCACTTT
TRBD2	few	TRBV12-5	TRBJ2-3	CASGLSSGTSLSDTQYF	TGTGCTAGTGGTTTATCATCCGGGACTAGCTTATCAGATACGCAGTATTTT
TRBD2	many	TRBV7-7	TRBJ2-1	CASSFTSGGAGEQFF	TGTGCTAGCAGCTTTACGAGCGGGGGGGCTGGTGAGCAGTTCTTC
NA	medium-sized	TRBV29-1	TRBJ1-2	CSGKTATDYGYTF	TGCAGCGGAAAGACAGCTACCGACTATGGCTACACCTTC
TRBD1	many	TRBV6-2/TRBV6-3	TRBJ1-1	CASSYAGGGMNTEAFF	TGTGCCAGCAGTTACGCAGGGGGCGGGATGAACACTGAAGCTTTCTTT
NA	many	TRBV12-3/TRBV12-4	TRBJ2-4	CASSFRAGLDLAKNIQYF	TGTGCCAGCAGTTTTAGGGCCGGACTCGATCTAGCCAAAAACATTCAGTACTTC
TRBD1	medium-sized	TRBV18	TRBJ1-1	CASSPSGTGHTF	TGTGCCAGCTCACCCTCCGGGACAGGTCACACATTT
NA	hyperexpanded	TRBV7-9	TRBJ2-7	CASSRISYEQYF	TGTGCCAGCAGCCGGATATCCTACGAGCAGTACTTC
TRBD2	large	TRBV6-6	TRBJ2-1	CASSYTAGGPSEQFF	TGTGCCAGCAGTTACACAGCGGGAGGGCCAAGTGAGCAGTTCTTC
NA	medium-sized	TRBV7-8	TRBJ1-2	CASSLVSGVGGPNYGYTF	TGTGCCAGCAGCTTAGTTTCCGGTGTAGGCGGACCTAACTATGGCTACACCTTC
NA	many	TRBV6-4	TRBJ1-1	CASSVGSGPNTEAFF	TGTGCCAGCAGTGTTGGATCCGGCCCGAACACTGAAGCTTTCTTT
NA	large	TRBV7-8	TRBJ2-1	CASSLVESSSYNEQFF	TGTGCCAGCAGCTTAGTTGAGAGCTCCTCCTACAATGAGCAGTTCTTC
TRBD2	many	TRBV5-1	TRBJ2-3	CASSLGLADSTDTQYF	TGCGCCAGCAGCCTAGGACTAGCGGATAGCACAGATACGCAGTATTTT